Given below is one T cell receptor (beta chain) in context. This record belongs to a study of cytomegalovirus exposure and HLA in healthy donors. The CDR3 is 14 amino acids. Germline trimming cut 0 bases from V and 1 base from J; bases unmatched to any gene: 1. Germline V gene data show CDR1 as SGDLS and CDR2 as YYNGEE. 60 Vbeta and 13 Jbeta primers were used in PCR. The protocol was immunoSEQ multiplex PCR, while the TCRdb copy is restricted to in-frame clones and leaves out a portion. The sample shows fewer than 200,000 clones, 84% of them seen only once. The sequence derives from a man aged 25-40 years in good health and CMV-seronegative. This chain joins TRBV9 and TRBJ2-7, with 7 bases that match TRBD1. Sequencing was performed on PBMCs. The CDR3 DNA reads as TGTGCCAGCAGCGTAGAGGACAGGTCCTACGAGCAGTACTTC. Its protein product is CASSVEDRSYEQYF.